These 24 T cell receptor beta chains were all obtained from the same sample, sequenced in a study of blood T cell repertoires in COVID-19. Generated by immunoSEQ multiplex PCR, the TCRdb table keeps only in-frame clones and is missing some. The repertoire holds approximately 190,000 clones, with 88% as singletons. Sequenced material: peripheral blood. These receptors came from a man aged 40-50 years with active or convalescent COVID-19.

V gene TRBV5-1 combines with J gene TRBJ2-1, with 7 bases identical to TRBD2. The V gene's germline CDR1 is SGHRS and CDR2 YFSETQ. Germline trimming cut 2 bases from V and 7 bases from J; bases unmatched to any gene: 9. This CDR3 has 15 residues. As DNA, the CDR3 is TGCGCCAGCAGCTTCTTGGCTAGCGGTGGGAATGAGCAGTTCTTC. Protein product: CASSFLASGGNEQFF.

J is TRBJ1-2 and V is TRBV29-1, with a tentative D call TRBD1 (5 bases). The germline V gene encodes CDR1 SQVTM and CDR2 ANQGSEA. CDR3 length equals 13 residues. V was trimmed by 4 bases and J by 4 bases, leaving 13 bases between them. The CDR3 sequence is CSVGLAGRYGYTF. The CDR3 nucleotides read TGCAGCGTTGGTTTAGCGGGGCGCTATGGCTACACCTTC.

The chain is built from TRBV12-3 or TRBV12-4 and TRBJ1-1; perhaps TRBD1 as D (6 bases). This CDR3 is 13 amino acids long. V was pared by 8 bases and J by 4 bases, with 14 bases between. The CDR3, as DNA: TGTGCCAGCGTGAGACAGGCCTTCACTGAAGCTTTCTTT. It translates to CASVRQAFTEAFF.

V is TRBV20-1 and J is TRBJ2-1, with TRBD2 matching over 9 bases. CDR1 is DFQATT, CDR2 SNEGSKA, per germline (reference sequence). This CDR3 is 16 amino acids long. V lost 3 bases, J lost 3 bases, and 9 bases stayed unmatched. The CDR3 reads CSASDRGRAFYNEQFF. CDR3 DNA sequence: TGCAGTGCTAGTGACCGCGGGAGGGCCTTCTACAATGAGCAGTTCTTC.

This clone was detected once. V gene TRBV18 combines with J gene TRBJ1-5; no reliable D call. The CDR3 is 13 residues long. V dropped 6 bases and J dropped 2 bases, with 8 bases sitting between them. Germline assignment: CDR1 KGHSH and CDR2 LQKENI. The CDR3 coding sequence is TGTGCCAGCTCCGAGGGAGGCAATCAGCCCCAGCATTTT. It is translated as CASSEGGNQPQHF.

Here the CDR3 reads CASSDRGRVETQYF. CDR3 bases: TGTGCCAGCAGTGACAGGGGGCGCGTAGAGACCCAGTACTTC. The J gene is TRBJ2-5, the V gene TRBV2; 8 bases line up with TRBD1. Unmatched junction bases numbered 4, after V lost 3 bases and J lost 4 bases. The V gene's germline CDR1 is SNHLY and CDR2 FYNNEI. CDR3 length equals 14 residues.

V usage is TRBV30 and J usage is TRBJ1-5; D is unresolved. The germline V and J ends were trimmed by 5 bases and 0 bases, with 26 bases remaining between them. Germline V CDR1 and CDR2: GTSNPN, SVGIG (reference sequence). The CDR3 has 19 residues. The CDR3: CAWGRRGLDDPFSNQPQHF. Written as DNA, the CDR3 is TGTGCCTGGGGTAGAAGAGGGCTCGACGATCCCTTTAGCAATCAGCCCCAGCATTTT.

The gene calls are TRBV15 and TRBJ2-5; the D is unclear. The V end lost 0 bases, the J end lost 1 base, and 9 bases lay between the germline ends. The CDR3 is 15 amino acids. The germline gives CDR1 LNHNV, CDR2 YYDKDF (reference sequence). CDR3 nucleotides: TGTGCCACCAGCAGAGAAAGGCGGTTCCAAGAGACCCAGTACTTC. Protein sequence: CATSRERRFQETQYF.

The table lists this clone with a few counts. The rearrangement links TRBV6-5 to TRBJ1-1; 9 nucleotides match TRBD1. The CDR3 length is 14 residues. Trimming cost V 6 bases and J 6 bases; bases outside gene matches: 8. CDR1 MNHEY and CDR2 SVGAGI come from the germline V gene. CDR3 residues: CASSNTGGMAEAFF. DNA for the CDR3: TGTGCCAGCAGCAACACAGGGGGCATGGCTGAAGCTTTCTTT.

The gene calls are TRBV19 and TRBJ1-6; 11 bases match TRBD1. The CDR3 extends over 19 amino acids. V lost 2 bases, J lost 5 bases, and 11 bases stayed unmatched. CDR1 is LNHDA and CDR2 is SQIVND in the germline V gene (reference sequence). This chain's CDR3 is CASSITSRTGGVHNSPLHF. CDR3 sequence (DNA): TGTGCCAGTAGTATAACGTCCAGGACAGGGGGCGTCCATAATTCACCCCTCCACTTT.

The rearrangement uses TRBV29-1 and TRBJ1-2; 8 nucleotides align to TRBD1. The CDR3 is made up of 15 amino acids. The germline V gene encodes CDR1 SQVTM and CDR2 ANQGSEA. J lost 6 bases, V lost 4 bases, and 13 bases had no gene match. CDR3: CSVAVRGRGGNGYTF. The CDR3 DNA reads TGCAGCGTTGCTGTCAGGGGGCGAGGGGGAAATGGCTACACCTTC.

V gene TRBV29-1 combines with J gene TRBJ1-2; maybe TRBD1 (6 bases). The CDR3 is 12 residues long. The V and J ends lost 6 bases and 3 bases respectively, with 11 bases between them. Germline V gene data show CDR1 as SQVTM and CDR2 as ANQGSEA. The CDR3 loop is CSVRDTDYGYTF. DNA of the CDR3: TGCAGCGTGAGGGACACCGACTATGGCTACACCTTC.

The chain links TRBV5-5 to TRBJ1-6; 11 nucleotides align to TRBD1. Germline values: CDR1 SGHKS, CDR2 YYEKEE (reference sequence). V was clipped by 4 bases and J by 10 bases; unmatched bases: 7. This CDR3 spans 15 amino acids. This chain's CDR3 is CASSGQGAPGSPLHF. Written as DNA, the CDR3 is TGTGCCAGCAGCGGACAGGGGGCGCCGGGGTCACCCCTCCACTTT. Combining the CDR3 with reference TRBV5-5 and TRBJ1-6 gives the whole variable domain DAGVTQSPTHLIKTRGQQVTLRCSPISGHKSVSWYQQVLGQGPQFIFQYYEKEERGRGNFPDRFSARQFPNYSSELNVNALLLGDSALYLCASSGQGAPGSPLHFGNGTRLTVT.

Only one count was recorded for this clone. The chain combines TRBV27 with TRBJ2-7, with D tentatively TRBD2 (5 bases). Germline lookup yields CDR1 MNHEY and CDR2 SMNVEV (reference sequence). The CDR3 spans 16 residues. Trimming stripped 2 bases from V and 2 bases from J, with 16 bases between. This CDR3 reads CASSLGLPSLTYEQYF. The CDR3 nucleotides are TGTGCCAGCAGTTTAGGACTTCCCTCCTTAACCTACGAGCAGTACTTC.

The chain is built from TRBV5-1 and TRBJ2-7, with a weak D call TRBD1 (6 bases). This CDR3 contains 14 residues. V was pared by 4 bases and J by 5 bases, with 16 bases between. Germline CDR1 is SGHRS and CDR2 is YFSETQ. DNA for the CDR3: TGCGCCAGCAGCATACAGGGACACCAGAACGAGCAGTACTTC. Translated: CASSIQGHQNEQYF.

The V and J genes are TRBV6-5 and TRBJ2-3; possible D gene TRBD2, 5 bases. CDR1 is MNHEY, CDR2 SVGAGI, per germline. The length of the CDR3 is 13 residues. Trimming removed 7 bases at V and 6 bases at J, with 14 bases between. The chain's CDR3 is CASTGRTRDTQYF. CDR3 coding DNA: TGTGCCAGCACTGGCAGGACTCGGGATACGCAGTATTTT.

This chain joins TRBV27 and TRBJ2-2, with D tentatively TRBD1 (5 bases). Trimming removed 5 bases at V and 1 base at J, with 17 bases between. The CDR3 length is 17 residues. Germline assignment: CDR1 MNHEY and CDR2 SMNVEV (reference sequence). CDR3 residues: CASSPDVGRVNTGELFF. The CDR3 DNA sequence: TGTGCCAGCAGTCCTGACGTTGGCAGGGTGAACACCGGGGAGCTGTTTTTT.

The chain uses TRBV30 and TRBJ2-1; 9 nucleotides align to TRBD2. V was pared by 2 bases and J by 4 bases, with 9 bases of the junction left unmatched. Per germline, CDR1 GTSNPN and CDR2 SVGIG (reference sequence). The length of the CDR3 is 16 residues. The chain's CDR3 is CAWSYRGTSRYNEQFF. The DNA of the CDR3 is TGTGCCTGGAGTTATCGAGGGACTAGCAGGTACAATGAGCAGTTCTTC.

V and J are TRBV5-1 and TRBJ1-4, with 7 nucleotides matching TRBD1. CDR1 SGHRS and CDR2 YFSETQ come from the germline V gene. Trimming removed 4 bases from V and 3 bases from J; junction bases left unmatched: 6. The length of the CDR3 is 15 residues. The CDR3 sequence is CASSQGTVSNEKLFF. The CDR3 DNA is TGCGCCAGCAGCCAAGGGACAGTTTCTAATGAAAAACTGTTTTTT.

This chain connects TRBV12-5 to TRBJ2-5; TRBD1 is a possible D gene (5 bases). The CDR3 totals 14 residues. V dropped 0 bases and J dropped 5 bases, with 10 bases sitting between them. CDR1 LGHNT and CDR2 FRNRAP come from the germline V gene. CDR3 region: CASGLVQSGETQYF. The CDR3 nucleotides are TGTGCTAGTGGTTTGGTACAATCAGGGGAGACCCAGTACTTC.

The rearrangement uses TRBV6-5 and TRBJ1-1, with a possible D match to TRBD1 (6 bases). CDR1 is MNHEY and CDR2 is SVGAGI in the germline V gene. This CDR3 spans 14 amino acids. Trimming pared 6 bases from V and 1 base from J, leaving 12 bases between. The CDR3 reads CASRLTTGNTEAFF. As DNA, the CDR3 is TGTGCCAGCAGATTGACGACAGGGAACACTGAAGCTTTCTTT.

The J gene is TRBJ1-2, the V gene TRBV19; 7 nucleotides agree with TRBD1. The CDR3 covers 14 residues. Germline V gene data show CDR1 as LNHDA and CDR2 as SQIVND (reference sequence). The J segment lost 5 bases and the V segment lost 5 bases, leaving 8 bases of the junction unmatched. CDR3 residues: CASSDRAGSYGYTF. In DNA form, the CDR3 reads TGTGCCAGTAGTGACAGGGCTGGGTCTTATGGCTACACCTTC.

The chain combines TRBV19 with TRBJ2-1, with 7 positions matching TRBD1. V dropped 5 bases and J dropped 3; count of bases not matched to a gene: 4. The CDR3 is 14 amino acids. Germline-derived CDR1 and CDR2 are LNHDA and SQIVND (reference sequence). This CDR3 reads CASSSGTDYNEQFF. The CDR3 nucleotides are TGTGCCAGTAGTTCTGGGACAGACTACAATGAGCAGTTCTTC.

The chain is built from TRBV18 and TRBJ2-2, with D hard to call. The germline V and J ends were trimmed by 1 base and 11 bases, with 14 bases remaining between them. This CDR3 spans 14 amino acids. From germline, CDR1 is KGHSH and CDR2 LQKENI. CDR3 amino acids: CASSPRAQVGELFF. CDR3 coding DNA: TGTGCCAGCTCACCACGGGCGCAGGTCGGAGAGCTGTTTTTT.